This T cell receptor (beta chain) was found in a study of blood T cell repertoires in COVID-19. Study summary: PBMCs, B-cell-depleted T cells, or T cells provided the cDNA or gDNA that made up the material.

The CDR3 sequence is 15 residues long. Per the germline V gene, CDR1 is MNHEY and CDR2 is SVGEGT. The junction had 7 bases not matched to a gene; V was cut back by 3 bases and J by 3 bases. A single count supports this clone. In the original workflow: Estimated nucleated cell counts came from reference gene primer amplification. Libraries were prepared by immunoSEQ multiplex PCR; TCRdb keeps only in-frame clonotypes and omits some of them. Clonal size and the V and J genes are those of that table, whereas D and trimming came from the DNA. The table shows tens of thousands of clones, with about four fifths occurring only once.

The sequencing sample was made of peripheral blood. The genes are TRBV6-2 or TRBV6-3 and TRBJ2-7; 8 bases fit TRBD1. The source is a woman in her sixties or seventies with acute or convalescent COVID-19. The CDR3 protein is CASSYTRGHYYEQYF. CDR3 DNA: TGTGCCAGCAGTTATACCAGGGGGCATTACTACGAGCAGTACTTC.